This section outlines one T cell receptor (beta chain) sequence together with its context. Antigen unknown. By flow cytometry, patients selected for sequencing had shown an expansion of CD8+CD57+ cells. None of the patients had been given any therapy when their blood was sampled. The data belong to a study of CD8+CD57+ T cells in acquired aplastic anemia. About the research overall: CD4+ and CD8+ cells, once sorted, gave DNA averaging about 3 ug. Study conclusions and caveats: Statistical testing detected no significant gap in CD8+ Simpson's diversity between patients and controls.

CDR1 and CDR2 from the germline V gene are SNHLY and FYNNEI. This CDR3 has 14 amino acids. V was pared by 4 bases and J by 6 bases, with 5 bases of the junction left unmatched. Profiles of TCR beta VDJ and CDR3 were generated from a genomic DNA template. TCRdb re-derived calls from the reads in MiXCR, one entry per CDR3 protein. This sample carries some 150,000 distinct CDR3 sequences, 40% to 55% of them seen once, and the ten largest clones take approximately 1%. The source is a human donor with aplastic anemia. This chain links TRBV2 with TRBJ2-7, with TRBD2 matching 11 bases. The sequencing input was sorted CD4+, CD8+, or CD8+CD57+ T cells (not recorded which) from PBMCs. The CDR3 spells CASSGSGGASEQYF. The CDR3 coding sequence is TGTGCCAGCAGTGGTAGCGGGGGGGCCTCCGAGCAGTACTTC.